The clone carrying this T cell receptor (beta chain) showed up just a few times. As yet, its antigen is unknown. One entry per CDR3 protein results from TCRdb running MiXCR on the RT-PCR reads. The sample shows roughly 500,000 distinct CDR3 sequences, approximately 15% of them seen only once. The data originate from a study of response to subunit inactivated influenza vaccine. General study points: There was a suggestion from the authors that each seasonal influenza vaccination recruits few new T cells.

This TCR derives from a man aged 50 to 75 who received an inactivated influenza vaccine. This specimen was CD4+ T cells sorted from PBMCs, taken less than 30 months after vaccination.

This chain's CDR3 is CASIRTGATDTQYF. The CDR3 nucleotides read TGTGCCAGCATTCGGACAGGAGCCACAGATACGCAGTATTTT. This chain uses TRBV12-3 or TRBV12-4 with TRBJ2-3, with 7 bases matching TRBD1. V shed 7 bases and J 2 bases; nucleotides not matched to a gene: 6. CDR3 length: 14 amino acids.